One and the same sample provided the 18 T cell receptor beta chains below, sequenced in a study of siplizumab effects on memory and regulatory T cells (dated by TCRdb to between 2018 and 2021). The library was generated by the immunoSEQ multiplex PCR assay. As stored in TCRdb, this immuneACCESS dataset retains in-frame rearrangements with V and J assigned. A fraction of the clones does not appear; measured against another copy, unresolved V genes explain less than half of the discrepancy, and the remainder lacks a known reason. The sample table shows 13,000 to 15,000 clones, and roughly 40% are seen once. The ten largest clonotypes hold approximately 8% of the sample. These receptors lack a known antigen. Mixed lymphocyte reaction cells were cocultured at 37°C for around 6 days. The sequencing input was CFSE-low (dividing) CD4+ T cells sorted from an allogeneic mixed lymphocyte reaction. These receptors originate from a human donor in good health; the cells came from an allogeneic mixed lymphocyte reaction. Some clones in this sample may be carry-over from other donors' samples.

This clone came up a few times. This chain connects TRBV7-2 to TRBJ2-5; TRBD2 matches 7 bases. The CDR3 runs 13 residues. The V gene's germline CDR1 is SGHTA and CDR2 FQGNSA. With V trimmed by 5 bases and J by 7 bases, 7 bases remained unmatched. The chain's CDR3 is CASSATGGGTQYF. DNA of the CDR3: TGTGCCAGCAGCGCCACGGGGGGAGGGACCCAGTACTTC.

The chain uses TRBV30 and TRBJ2-3, with D tentatively TRBD2 (5 bases). V dropped 5 bases and J dropped 0 bases, with 15 bases sitting between them. This CDR3 is 15 amino acids long. Germline CDR1 reads GTSNPN; CDR2 reads SVGIG (reference sequence). The DNA for the CDR3 is TGTGCCTGGGGGAGACAAGGGATGAGCACAGATACGCAGTATTTT. Its translation is CAWGRQGMSTDTQYF.

Within the sample, this clone is medium-sized. V is TRBV7-3 and J is TRBJ1-1; D gene ambiguous. Germline loops: CDR1 SGHTA, CDR2 FQGTGA. CDR3 length: 13 amino acids. Trimming took off 5 bases at V and 1 base at J, with 8 bases between the two ends. Written as DNA, the CDR3 is TGTGCCAGCAGCACATACAAGAACACTGAAGCTTTCTTT. Amino acid sequence: CASSTYKNTEAFF.

For this clone: Relative to the germline gene, one junction end is altered; a read error may explain this. The V call is TRBV10-3, the J call TRBJ1-2, with TRBD1 matching 9 bases. The CDR3 contains 14 residues. Looked up from germline, CDR1 is ENHRY and CDR2 is SYGVKD. CDR3 DNA sequence: TGTGCCAGCAGTTACTCGTGGACAGGGGATGACTACACCTTC. As protein: CASSYSWTGDDYTF.

The sample holds a few counts of this clone. The rearrangement links TRBV19 to TRBJ2-7, with 8 bases identical to TRBD1. Losses at the gene ends were 4 bases for V and 1 base for J; bases not matched to a gene: 12. CDR1 is LNHDA and CDR2 is SQIVND in the germline V gene (reference sequence). The CDR3 has 17 residues. The CDR3 spells CASSKVGTGATSYEQYF. In DNA, the CDR3 is TGTGCCAGTAGTAAGGTCGGGACAGGCGCTACTTCCTACGAGCAGTACTTC. Full variable domain (remainder filled in from reference TRBV19 and TRBJ2-7): DGGITQSPKYLFRKEGQNVTLSCEQNLNHDAMYWYRQDPGQGLRLIYYSQIVNDFQKGDIAEGYSVSREKKESFPLTVTSAQKNPTAFYLCASSKVGTGATSYEQYFGPGTRLTVT.

This clone has only a few counts. The genes are TRBV29-1 and TRBJ2-5; 8 nucleotides align to TRBD1. The CDR3 runs to 14 residues. The J segment lost 2 bases and the V segment lost 6 bases, leaving 8 bases of the junction unmatched. Germline CDR1 is SQVTM and CDR2 is ANQGSEA. CDR3 sequence (DNA): TGCAGCGTCGGAGCGACAGGGGTTCAAGAGACCCAGTACTTC. This translates into CSVGATGVQETQYF. The entire variable domain, with the rest obtained from reference TRBV29-1 and TRBJ2-5, is as follows: SAVISQKPSRDICQRGTSLTIQCQVDSQVTMMFWYRQQPGQSLTLIATANQGSEATYESGFVIDKFPISRPNLTFSTLTVSNMSPEDSSIYLCSVGATGVQETQYFGPGTRLLVL.

This clone is categorized as medium-sized. The chain recombines TRBV11-2 with TRBJ2-1, with 8 bases aligning to TRBD2. CDR3 size: 15 residues. Per germline, CDR1 SGHAT and CDR2 FQNNGV. The V gene end was trimmed by 5 bases and the J gene end by 3 bases; junction bases not matched to a gene: 6. The CDR3 bases are TGTGCCAGCAGCCGGCTAGCGGGCAACTACAATGAGCAGTTCTTC. It yields the protein CASSRLAGNYNEQFF.

The CDR3 bases are TGTGCCAGTCAGGGCTTAGGACGGGACACCGGGGAGCTGTTTTTT. As protein: CASQGLGRDTGELFF. The V and J genes are TRBV2 and TRBJ2-2; a possible D gene is TRBD1 (5 bases). Germline loops: CDR1 SNHLY, CDR2 FYNNEI. Trimming removed 9 bases from V and 3 bases from J, with 17 bases in between. CDR3 length: 15 residues.

The chain carries TRBV7-6 and TRBJ1-6; D uncertain. V lost 3 bases and J 8 bases, leaving 11 bases between the germline ends. Germline assignment: CDR1 SGHVS and CDR2 FNYEAQ. The CDR3 consists of 14 residues. The CDR3 nucleotides are TGTGCCAGCAGCTTGGGCGGAAGAGATTCACCCCTCCACTTT. Translation: CASSLGGRDSPLHF.

This clone has only one observation. This chain uses TRBV6-1 with TRBJ2-5, with 9 bases matching TRBD2. Germline-derived CDR1 and CDR2 are MNHNS and SASEGT. Unmatched junction bases numbered 10, after V lost 6 bases and J lost 5 bases. This CDR3 region has 15 residues. CDR3 region: CASRATGTSTETQYF. The CDR3 nucleotides read TGTGCCAGCAGAGCTACCGGGACTAGCACGGAGACCCAGTACTTC.

The J gene is TRBJ2-4, the V gene TRBV7-4; D may be TRBD2 (6 bases). From germline, CDR1 is SGHVT and CDR2 SQSDAQ. The CDR3 is 19 amino acids. V shed 5 bases and J shed 5 bases, with 28 bases lying between them. Here the CDR3 DNA reads TGTGCCAGCAGCCCGCCCCTGTCTGGTGGGAGGACTCGGGAAAACATTCAGTACTTC. This gives the protein CASSPPLSGGRTRENIQYF.

This clone came up a few times. This sequence joins TRBV9 and TRBJ1-3; D perhaps matches TRBD1 (5 bases). The germline V and J ends were trimmed by 0 bases and 2 bases, with 9 bases remaining between them. Germline V gene data show CDR1 as SGDLS and CDR2 as YYNGEE. The CDR3 totals 15 residues. DNA for the CDR3: TGTGCCAGCAGCGTAGTTGGAGGGGCTGGAAACACCATATATTTT. Amino acid sequence: CASSVVGGAGNTIYF.

The chain has TRBV6-5 and TRBJ1-5; possibly TRBD1 for D (6 bases). Per the germline V gene, CDR1 is MNHEY and CDR2 is SVGAGI. V dropped 6 bases and J dropped 2 bases, with 14 bases sitting between them. The CDR3 is 15 amino acids. CDR3: CASRASGHRNQPQHF. The CDR3 coding sequence is TGTGCCAGCAGGGCATCGGGACACCGCAATCAGCCCCAGCATTTT.

This clone was seen ten or more times. The chain uses TRBV6-1 and TRBJ1-1; D call uncertain. Germline values: CDR1 MNHNS, CDR2 SASEGT. V dropped 4 bases and J dropped 4 bases, with 10 bases sitting between them. This CDR3 is 13 amino acids long. The CDR3 loop is CASSASYGTEAFF. DNA of the CDR3: TGTGCCAGCAGTGCTTCGTACGGCACTGAAGCTTTCTTT.

V and J are TRBV5-5 and TRBJ2-2; 10 bases are a match to TRBD1. J lost 0 bases, V lost 4 bases, and 9 bases had no gene match. The CDR3 extends over 18 amino acids. CDR1 is SGHKS and CDR2 is YYEKEE in the germline V gene (reference sequence). CDR3 residues: CASSIRDRGLTNTGELFF. CDR3 in DNA: TGTGCCAGCAGCATCCGGGACAGGGGCCTAACGAACACCGGGGAGCTGTTTTTT.

In this sample, this clone turned up many times. The chain links TRBV28 to TRBJ2-2; TRBD1 matches 7 bases. Per germline, CDR1 MDHEN and CDR2 SYDVKM. Trimming took 6 bases from V and 4 from J; bases not matched to a gene: 8. The CDR3 is made up of 15 amino acids. The CDR3 bases are TGTGCCAGCAGGGCACAGGGGCAGCGCACCGGGGAGCTGTTTTTT. Protein: CASRAQGQRTGELFF.

The chain uses TRBV6-6 and TRBJ1-1; unclear D gene. CDR3 length: 12 residues. In germline, CDR1 is MNHNY, CDR2 SVGAGI (reference sequence). V lost 5 bases and J lost 8, with 12 bases in between. As DNA, the CDR3 is TGTGCCAGCAGTCCCCTCGGAGGAGAAGCTTTCTTT. It is translated as CASSPLGGEAFF.

V usage is TRBV5-4 and J usage is TRBJ2-1; D unresolved. The CDR3 totals 14 residues. Germline CDR1 and CDR2: SGHNT and YYREEE (reference sequence). V gave up 0 bases and J gave up 5 bases, with 9 bases separating them. CDR3 nucleotides: TGTGCCAGCAGCTTGGTCGGTTACGACAATGAGCAGTTCTTC. It encodes CASSLVGYDNEQFF. Full variable domain (rest looked up from reference TRBV5-4 and TRBJ2-1): ETGVTQSPTHLIKTRGQQVTLRCSSQSGHNTVSWYQQALGQGPQFIFQYYREEENGRGNFPPRFSGLQFPNYSSELNVNALELDDSALYLCASSLVGYDNEQFFGPGTRLTVL.